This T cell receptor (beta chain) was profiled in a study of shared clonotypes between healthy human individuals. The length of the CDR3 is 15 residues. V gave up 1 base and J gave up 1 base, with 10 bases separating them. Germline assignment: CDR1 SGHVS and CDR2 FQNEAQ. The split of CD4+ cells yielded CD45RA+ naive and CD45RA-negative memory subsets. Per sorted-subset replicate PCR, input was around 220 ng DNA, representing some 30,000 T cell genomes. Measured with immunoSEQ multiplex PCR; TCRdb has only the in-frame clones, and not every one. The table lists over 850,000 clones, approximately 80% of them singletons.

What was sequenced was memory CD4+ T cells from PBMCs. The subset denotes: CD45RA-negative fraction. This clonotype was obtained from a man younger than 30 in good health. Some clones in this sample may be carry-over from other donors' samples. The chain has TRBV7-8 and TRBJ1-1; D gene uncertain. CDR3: CASSLGQAGNTEAFF. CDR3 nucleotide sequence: TGTGCCAGCAGCTTAGGTCAGGCTGGGAACACTGAAGCTTTCTTT.